This TCR beta chain derives from a study of OX40 agonist ivuxolimab in advanced cancers. Study as a whole: It was ivuxolimab, an agonistic anti-OX40 (CD134) antibody, that patients were treated with.

Germline V gene sequence: CDR1 MNHEY, CDR2 SMNVEV (reference sequence). CDR3 size: 14 residues. With 7 bases removed from V and 6 bases from J, the gap between germline ends came to 16 bases. This table comes from immunoSEQ multiplex PCR, and its TCRdb copy is limited to in-frame clones, with some not included. Found here are about 48,000 clones, roughly nine tenths of them singletons; the top ten hold around 4.7%. The source is an adult with an advanced solid tumor such as melanoma, head and neck, liver or kidney cancer. The starting material was CD4+ or CD8+ T cells sorted from blood, obtained in a trial of the OX40 agonist ivuxolimab. The chain carries TRBV27 and TRBJ1-5; no reliable D call. CDR3 in DNA: TGTGCCAGCACCTCAATAGGTTTTTCTCAGCCCCAGCATTTT. Protein sequence: CASTSIGFSQPQHF.